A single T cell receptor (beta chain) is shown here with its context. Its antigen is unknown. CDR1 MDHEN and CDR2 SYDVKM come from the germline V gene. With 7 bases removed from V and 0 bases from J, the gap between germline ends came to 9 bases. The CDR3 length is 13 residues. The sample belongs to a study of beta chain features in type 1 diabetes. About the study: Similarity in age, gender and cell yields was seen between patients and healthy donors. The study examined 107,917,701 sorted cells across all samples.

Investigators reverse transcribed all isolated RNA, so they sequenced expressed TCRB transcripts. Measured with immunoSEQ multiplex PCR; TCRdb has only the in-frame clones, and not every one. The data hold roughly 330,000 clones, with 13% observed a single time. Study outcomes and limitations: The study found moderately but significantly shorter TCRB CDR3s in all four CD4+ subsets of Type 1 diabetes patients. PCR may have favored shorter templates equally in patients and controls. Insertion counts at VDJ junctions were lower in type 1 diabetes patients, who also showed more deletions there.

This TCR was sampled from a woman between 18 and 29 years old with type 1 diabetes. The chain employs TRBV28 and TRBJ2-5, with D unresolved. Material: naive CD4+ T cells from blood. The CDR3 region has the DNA TGTGCCAGCACCAACTTGTACCAAGAGACCCAGTACTTC. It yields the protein CASTNLYQETQYF.